These 15 T cell receptor beta chains were sequenced from one sample in a study of cytomegalovirus exposure and HLA in healthy donors. Amplification used 60 Vbeta primers and 13 Jbeta primers. Method: immunoSEQ multiplex PCR; TCRdb's copy keeps in-frame clones and lacks some. The repertoire holds around 120,000 clones, with around 74% as singletons. The sample was PBMCs. All receptors come from a woman between 18 and 29 years old in good health and CMV-seronegative.

This chain joins TRBV2 and TRBJ2-2; 9 nucleotides match TRBD1. CDR1 SNHLY and CDR2 FYNNEI come from the germline V gene. With V trimmed by 5 bases and J by 2 bases, 3 bases remained unmatched. CDR3 size: 15 residues. The CDR3 nucleotides are TGTGCCAGCAGTAGGGGACAGGGTAACACCGGGGAGCTGTTTTTT. Residues: CASSRGQGNTGELFF.

The rearrangement joins TRBV29-1 to TRBJ1-5; D not certain. V was shortened by 5 bases and J by 3 bases, with 11 bases between the two germline ends. CDR1 is SQVTM and CDR2 is ANQGSEA in the germline V gene. There are 13 residues in the CDR3. The CDR3 DNA sequence: TGCAGCGTTTTGGAGCAGCACAATCAGCCCCAGCATTTT. This sequence encodes CSVLEQHNQPQHF.

J is TRBJ1-2 and V is TRBV5-1, with D possibly matching TRBD1 (6 bases). V was cut by 2 bases and J by 6 bases, with 20 bases left in between. Looked up from germline, CDR1 is SGHRS and CDR2 is YFSETQ. CDR3 length: 16 amino acids. CDR3 region: CASSFYTPGQENGYTF. The CDR3 DNA reads as TGCGCCAGCAGCTTCTACACCCCGGGACAAGAGAATGGCTACACCTTC.

CDR3 protein: CASSVVLESNQPQHF. As DNA, the CDR3 is TGTGCCAGCAGCGTCGTCCTAGAGAGCAATCAGCCCCAGCATTTT. This sequence joins TRBV6-1 and TRBJ1-5; D uncertain. Per the germline V gene, CDR1 is MNHNS and CDR2 is SASEGT. The CDR3 sequence is 15 residues long. Trimming shortened V by 6 bases and J by 1 base, and 13 bases separated the two germline ends.

The rearrangement joins TRBV28 to TRBJ1-1; D might be TRBD1 (5 bases). With 7 bases removed from V and 6 bases from J, the gap between germline ends came to 21 bases. The CDR3 extends over 15 amino acids. Germline lookup yields CDR1 MDHEN and CDR2 SYDVKM. In DNA form, the CDR3 reads TGTGCCAGCACCCAAGGGGTACACTGGCGCGCTGAAGCTTTCTTT. Its translation is CASTQGVHWRAEAFF.

DNA of the CDR3: TGTGCCTGGAGTGTGGCAGGGAGGAGCGAGCAGTACTTC. It encodes CAWSVAGRSEQYF. This sequence joins TRBV30 and TRBJ2-7, with D possibly being TRBD2 (6 bases). The CDR3 consists of 13 residues. CDR1 and CDR2 (germline): GTSNPN, SVGIG (reference sequence). Trimming stripped 0 bases from V and 6 bases from J, with 12 bases between.

The rearrangement uses TRBV18 and TRBJ1-4, with a possible D match to TRBD1 (5 bases). Germline V lookup: CDR1 KGHSH, CDR2 LQKENI. This CDR3 spans 16 amino acids. The germline V and J ends were trimmed by 2 bases and 0 bases, with 10 bases remaining between them. The CDR3 coding sequence is TGTGCCAGCTCACCAGAACAGGTTGCAACTAATGAAAAACTGTTTTTT. As protein: CASSPEQVATNEKLFF.

The V gene is TRBV5-4, the J gene TRBJ2-1; 9 nucleotides line up with TRBD2. The CDR3 has 13 amino acids. Trimming at V came to 7 bases and at J to 7 bases, leaving 6 bases not matched to a gene. Germline V gene data show CDR1 as SGHNT and CDR2 as YYREEE (reference sequence). CDR3 in amino acids: CASRSGGSNEQFF. The CDR3 DNA reads TGTGCCAGCCGTAGCGGGGGATCTAATGAGCAGTTCTTC.

The chain is built from TRBV2 and TRBJ2-7, with 8 bases matching TRBD1. The CDR3 totals 14 residues. In germline, CDR1 is SNHLY, CDR2 FYNNEI. The junction had 4 bases not matched to a gene; V was cut back by 1 base and J by 5 bases. The CDR3 loop reads CASSEDRGIHEQYF. DNA for the CDR3: TGTGCCAGCAGTGAAGACAGGGGGATCCACGAGCAGTACTTC.

The V and J genes are TRBV30 and TRBJ2-2; TRBD2 aligns across 9 bases. This CDR3 has 17 amino acids. V lost 1 base, J lost 1 base, and 7 bases stayed unmatched. Per germline, CDR1 GTSNPN and CDR2 SVGIG (reference sequence). CDR3 DNA: TGTGCCTGGAGTGGGGGTCTAGCGGGGATGAACACCGGGGAGCTGTTTTTT. This translates into CAWSGGLAGMNTGELFF.

This chain uses TRBV27 with TRBJ1-2, with D perhaps matching TRBD1 (5 bases). V was trimmed by 4 bases and J by 1 base, leaving 13 bases between them. Germline assignment: CDR1 MNHEY and CDR2 SMNVEV (reference sequence). This CDR3 is built from 15 residues. CDR3 loop: CASSWAGRGNYGYTF. CDR3 in DNA: TGTGCCAGCAGTTGGGCCGGGAGGGGTAACTATGGCTACACCTTC.

CDR3 sequence reads: CAISFGLSGNTIYF. CDR3 nucleotides: TGTGCCATCAGCTTCGGACTCTCTGGAAACACCATATATTTT. The chain recombines TRBV6-1 with TRBJ1-3; D remains unclear. The CDR3 length is 14 residues. The V gene's germline CDR1 is MNHNS and CDR2 SASEGT. Trimming removed 10 bases at V and 0 bases at J, with 13 bases between.

CDR3 residues: CASSLALLTGLSGYTF. The CDR3 DNA follows: TGCGCCAGCAGCTTGGCCCTACTGACAGGGTTGAGTGGCTACACCTTC. The V and J genes are TRBV5-1 and TRBJ1-2, with 7 bases lining up with TRBD1. Germline CDR1 and CDR2: SGHRS and YFSETQ. Losses at the gene ends were 0 bases for V and 7 bases for J; bases not matched to a gene: 12. The CDR3 sequence is 16 residues long.

J is TRBJ1-5 and V is TRBV6-6; 11 bases are a match to TRBD1. V lost 5 bases, J lost 6 bases, and 3 bases stayed unmatched. The CDR3 sequence is 14 residues long. Looked up from germline, CDR1 is MNHNY and CDR2 is SVGAGI (reference sequence). The chain's CDR3 is CASSTGTGGQPQHF. The CDR3 DNA follows: TGTGCCAGCAGTACGGGGACAGGGGGTCAGCCCCAGCATTTT.

This clone has just one count. The chain recombines TRBV5-1 with TRBJ1-3; no reliable D call. This CDR3 contains 15 residues. V lost 4 bases to trimming and J lost 7 bases, with 18 bases between them. Germline V CDR1 and CDR2: SGHRS, YFSETQ. Written as DNA, the CDR3 is TGCGCCAGCAGCCCTGAAGGAGAGCCGAGGAACACCATATATTTT. Protein product: CASSPEGEPRNTIYF.